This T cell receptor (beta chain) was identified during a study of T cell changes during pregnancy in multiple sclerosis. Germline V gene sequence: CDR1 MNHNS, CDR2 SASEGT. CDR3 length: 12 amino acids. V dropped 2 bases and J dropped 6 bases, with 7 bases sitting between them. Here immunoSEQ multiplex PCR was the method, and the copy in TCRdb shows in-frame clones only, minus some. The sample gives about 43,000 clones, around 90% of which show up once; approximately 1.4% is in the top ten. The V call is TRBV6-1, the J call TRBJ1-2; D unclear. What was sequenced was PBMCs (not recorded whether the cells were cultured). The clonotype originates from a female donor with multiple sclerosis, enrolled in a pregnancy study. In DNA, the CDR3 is TGTGCCAGCAGTGAATTGGGGAATGGCTACACCTTC. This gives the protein CASSELGNGYTF.